This entry lists 25 T cell receptor beta chains sequenced from one sample in a study of blood T cell repertoires in COVID-19. TCRdb keeps only in-frame clones here, not all; method: immunoSEQ multiplex PCR. Counted here are about 330,000 clones, approximately 87% occurring once; the ten biggest clones make up 3.5% to 4.5%. Specimen: peripheral blood. The source is a woman in her fifties or sixties with active or convalescent COVID-19.

V usage is TRBV7-3 and J usage is TRBJ1-2; possible D gene TRBD1, 6 bases. CDR3 size: 14 residues. The V end lost 0 bases, the J end lost 4 bases, and 9 bases lay between the germline ends. Looked up from germline, CDR1 is SGHTA and CDR2 is FQGTGA. For the CDR3, the DNA is TGTGCCAGCAGCTTAACGTCGGACAGCTATGGCTACACCTTC. Translating it yields CASSLTSDSYGYTF.

The chain has TRBV2 and TRBJ2-7; D is unresolved. Looked up from germline, CDR1 is SNHLY and CDR2 is FYNNEI. The CDR3 totals 15 residues. V gave up 0 bases and J gave up 7 bases, with 16 bases separating them. This chain's CDR3 is CASSEALGPGVEQYF. The CDR3 region has the DNA TGTGCCAGCAGTGAAGCGCTCGGCCCAGGTGTTGAGCAGTACTTC.

The V and J genes are TRBV28 and TRBJ1-1; 8 nucleotides match TRBD1. The J segment lost 4 bases and the V segment lost 3 bases, leaving 4 bases of the junction unmatched. The CDR3 spans 14 residues. Germline loops: CDR1 MDHEN, CDR2 SYDVKM. The DNA of the CDR3 is TGTGCCAGCAGTTTCGGACAGGGTACCACTGAAGCTTTCTTT. Translating gives CASSFGQGTTEAFF.

The chain combines TRBV5-1 with TRBJ1-6, with 8 bases matching TRBD1. The CDR3 has 18 residues. Looked up from germline, CDR1 is SGHRS and CDR2 is YFSETQ. V lost 2 bases to trimming and J lost 0 bases; unmatched junction nucleotides: 7. The CDR3 reads CASSFGQGGSSYNSPLHF. The CDR3 DNA sequence: TGCGCCAGCAGCTTCGGACAGGGTGGAAGCTCCTATAATTCACCCCTCCACTTT.

The chain combines TRBV29-1 with TRBJ2-1; 8 bases are shared with TRBD2. The CDR3 is 15 residues long. The ends lost 6 bases at V and 2 bases at J; junction bases unmatched: 9. CDR1 and CDR2 from the germline V gene are SQVTM and ANQGSEA. In DNA, the CDR3 is TGCAGCGTGGTTAAGCGGGAGACCCCCTACAATGAGCAGTTCTTC. It codes for CSVVKRETPYNEQFF.

CDR3 in amino acids: CASRRSGHYEQYF. The CDR3 DNA is TGTGCCTCCCGACGAAGTGGGCACTACGAGCAGTACTTC. The rearrangement joins TRBV12-3 or TRBV12-4 to TRBJ2-7; D is uncertain. The length of the CDR3 is 13 residues. The V end was cut by 11 bases, the J end by 3 bases, with 17 bases between.

The chain recombines TRBV7-9 with TRBJ2-5; TRBD1 might be the D (5 bases). The germline CDR1 and CDR2 sequences are SEHNR and FQNEAQ (reference sequence). Trimming removed 6 bases at V and 5 bases at J, with 7 bases between. The CDR3 has 11 amino acids. The CDR3 sequence: CASRGLETQYF. For the CDR3, the DNA is TGTGCCAGCAGGGGGCTTGAGACCCAGTACTTC.

The chain couples TRBV5-1 to TRBJ2-2, with D maybe TRBD2 (6 bases). Germline-derived CDR1 and CDR2 are SGHRS and YFSETQ. The V gene lost 1 base and the J gene lost 3 bases, with 13 bases spanning the gap. The CDR3 contains 16 residues. CDR3 sequence (DNA): TGCGCCAGCAGCTTGTGGCTAGCGACTGACACCGGGGAGCTGTTTTTT. Translation gives CASSLWLATDTGELFF.

The chain has TRBV5-1 and TRBJ1-1; 11 bases align to TRBD1. The germline CDR1 and CDR2 sequences are SGHRS and YFSETQ. CDR3 length: 15 residues. With V trimmed by 5 bases and J by 4 bases, 7 bases remained unmatched. As DNA, the CDR3 is TGCGCCAGCAGTGGGGGACAGGGGGGAACCACTGAAGCTTTCTTT. Amino acid sequence: CASSGGQGGTTEAFF.

V gene TRBV28 combines with J gene TRBJ2-2; D is undetermined. The CDR3 extends over 15 amino acids. Germline lookup yields CDR1 MDHEN and CDR2 SYDVKM. V lost 2 bases and J 4 bases, leaving 11 bases between the germline ends. For the CDR3, the DNA is TGTGCCAGCAGTTTACCTCTAACTGGCACCGGGGAGCTGTTTTTT. It is translated as CASSLPLTGTGELFF.

This chain uses TRBV11-1 with TRBJ1-1; D unresolved. Between the trimmed V and J ends, which lost 1 base and 1 base, there was a span of 10 bases. The germline V gene has CDR1 SGHAT and CDR2 FQDESV (reference sequence). The CDR3 consists of 15 residues. In DNA form, the CDR3 reads TGTGCCAGCAGCTTAGACCCTCCGGGGAACACTGAAGCTTTCTTT. Its translation is CASSLDPPGNTEAFF.

The genes are TRBV7-9 and TRBJ2-1; TRBD2 agrees at 7 bases. The V gene end was trimmed by 5 bases and the J gene end by 4 bases; junction bases not matched to a gene: 11. CDR3 length: 16 residues. Germline CDR1 and CDR2: SEHNR and FQNEAQ (reference sequence). The CDR3 loop is CASSPFGGRRYNEQFF. The CDR3 bases are TGTGCCAGCAGCCCCTTTGGCGGGAGAAGGTACAATGAGCAGTTCTTC.

The J gene is TRBJ2-3, the V gene TRBV5-4; D possibly corresponds to TRBD2 (5 bases). This CDR3 has 15 residues. V was trimmed by 4 bases and J by 4 bases, leaving 16 bases between them. CDR1 and CDR2 (germline): SGHNT, YYREEE (reference sequence). The chain's CDR3 is CASSLTSPGADTQYF. The DNA for the CDR3 is TGTGCCAGCAGCCTAACTAGTCCTGGGGCAGATACGCAGTATTTT. The full variable domain, with the rest looked up from reference TRBV5-4 and TRBJ2-3, is ETGVTQSPTHLIKTRGQQVTLRCSSQSGHNTVSWYQQALGQGPQFIFQYYREEENGRGNFPPRFSGLQFPNYSSELNVNALELDDSALYLCASSLTSPGADTQYFGPGTRLTVL.

The chain employs TRBV19 and TRBJ2-7, with 9 bases matching TRBD1. Trimming cost V 6 bases and J 3 bases; bases outside gene matches: 6. The CDR3 totals 14 residues. Germline CDR1 LNHDA, CDR2 SQIVND (reference sequence). The CDR3 DNA is TGTGCCAGTAGCGAGGACAGGGGCCGCTACGAGCAGTACTTC. Its protein product is CASSEDRGRYEQYF.

The rearrangement links TRBV13 to TRBJ1-2; TRBD1 aligns across 7 bases. V lost 5 bases, J lost 3 bases, and 12 bases stayed unmatched. The CDR3 is 16 residues long. Germline assignment: CDR1 PRHDT and CDR2 FYEKMQ (reference sequence). The chain's CDR3 is CASSRYDREGYYGYTF. The CDR3 DNA is TGTGCCAGCAGCCGATACGACAGGGAAGGGTACTATGGCTACACCTTC.

This chain uses TRBV6-5 with TRBJ1-1, with D possibly being TRBD1 (5 bases). The germline V gene has CDR1 MNHEY and CDR2 SVGAGI. This CDR3 has 12 residues. Trimming left V 6 bases short and J 3 bases short, with 8 bases between. The CDR3 region is CASSDRYTEAFF. The CDR3 bases are TGTGCCAGCAGCGACAGATACACTGAAGCTTTCTTT.

This clone was found once. The chain recombines TRBV28 with TRBJ1-1; D is perhaps TRBD1 (5 bases). There are 16 residues in the CDR3. The germline CDR1 and CDR2 sequences are MDHEN and SYDVKM. With 2 bases removed from V and 0 bases from J, the gap between germline ends came to 13 bases. CDR3 nucleotide sequence: TGTGCCAGCAGTTTAGATTTGACAGAAATGAACACTGAAGCTTTCTTT. Its translation is CASSLDLTEMNTEAFF.

V usage is TRBV9 and J usage is TRBJ2-2, with TRBD1 matching 10 bases. V lost 0 bases and J lost 1; bases outside the gene matches: 6. This CDR3 is built from 18 residues. The germline V gene has CDR1 SGDLS and CDR2 YYNGEE. CDR3 region: CASSVVPGTGVNTGELFF. The CDR3 coding sequence is TGTGCCAGCAGCGTAGTCCCCGGGACAGGGGTGAACACCGGGGAGCTGTTTTTT.

The rearrangement joins TRBV18 to TRBJ2-3; 9 positions match TRBD2. J was trimmed by 3 bases and V by 0 bases; bases with no gene match: 4. Per the germline V gene, CDR1 is KGHSH and CDR2 is LQKENI. The CDR3 contains 16 residues. CDR3 sequence (DNA): TGTGCCAGCTCACCACCTAGCGGGGGTGGGACAGATACGCAGTATTTT. Encoded protein: CASSPPSGGGTDTQYF.

The sample holds one count of this clone. The chain joins TRBV6-5 to TRBJ2-3; TRBD1 matches at 7 bases. The germline V gene has CDR1 MNHEY and CDR2 SVGAGI. This CDR3 contains 14 residues. Losses at the gene ends were 0 bases for V and 4 bases for J; bases not matched to a gene: 1. CDR3 nucleotide sequence: TGTGCCAGCAGTTACTCGACAGGGCCAGATACGCAGTATTTT. Translating gives CASSYSTGPDTQYF.

The chain couples TRBV7-2 to TRBJ2-7, with 11 bases identical to TRBD2. Germline CDR1 SGHTA, CDR2 FQGNSA. This CDR3 region has 14 residues. The V and J ends lost 5 bases and 6 bases, in that order; junction bases with no gene match: 6. The CDR3 nucleotides are TGTGCCAGCAGCGTTAGCGGGGGGGCACCCGAGCAGTACTTC. Translation gives CASSVSGGAPEQYF.

The chain joins TRBV27 to TRBJ1-1, with unresolved D. The germline V and J ends were trimmed by 2 bases and 6 bases, with 10 bases remaining between them. This CDR3 is 13 amino acids long. Germline V gives CDR1 MNHEY, CDR2 SMNVEV (reference sequence). CDR3 in DNA: TGTGCCAGCAGTTTACGGGGTGCCCCTGAAGCTTTCTTT. It is translated as CASSLRGAPEAFF.

This rearrangement joins TRBV20-1 to TRBJ2-1, with TRBD2 identical over 10 bases. This CDR3 spans 16 amino acids. After removal of 3 bases from V and 3 bases from J, the junction contained 8 bases not matched to a gene. Germline loops: CDR1 DFQATT, CDR2 SNEGSKA (reference sequence). The CDR3 spells CSASTGVAGGYNEQFF. The CDR3 DNA is TGCAGTGCTAGTACTGGTGTAGCGGGAGGCTACAATGAGCAGTTCTTC.

This clone was observed a handful of times. The chain couples TRBV7-2 to TRBJ2-3; the D gene is possibly TRBD2 (5 bases). Trimming left V 8 bases short and J 3 bases short, with 18 bases between. This CDR3 has 15 amino acids. Germline values: CDR1 SGHTA, CDR2 FQGNSA. CDR3: CASSARGYMTDTQYF. CDR3 DNA: TGTGCCAGCTCCGCCCGGGGTTATATGACAGATACGCAGTATTTT.

The V and J genes are TRBV6-2 or TRBV6-3 and TRBJ1-6; D uncertain. Germline V gene sequence: CDR1 MNHEY, CDR2 SVGEGT. The CDR3 has 15 amino acids. V was clipped by 0 bases and J by 5 bases, with 8 bases between them. CDR3 sequence: CASSYSRQDNSPLHF. The CDR3 region has the DNA TGTGCCAGCAGTTACTCGCGGCAAGATAATTCACCCCTCCACTTT.